The 16 T cell receptor beta chains listed next were all sequenced from one sample in a study of Graves' ophthalmopathy and Graves' hyperthyroidism. RNA transcripts yielded amplified TCR beta CDR3 regions. The first round was an RT-PCR with HTBI primers, and the second round was a multiplex PCR. TCRdb reprocessed the multiplex PCR reads with MiXCR, giving one entry per CDR3 protein. This table holds some 410,000 distinct CDR3 sequences, more than 20% found once. The sample consisted of peripheral blood. Receptors originate from a woman aged 18 to 35 with stable Graves' hyperthyroidism.

This clonotype was seen many times. V gene TRBV27 combines with J gene TRBJ2-7; 7 bases map to TRBD2. This CDR3 spans 13 amino acids. The germline gives CDR1 MNHEY, CDR2 SMNVEV (reference sequence). V lost 8 bases, J lost 2 bases, and 6 bases stayed unmatched. CDR3 bases: TGTGCCAGCGGGGGGAGGGCCCCCTACGAGCAGTACTTC. It codes for CASGGRAPYEQYF.

This clonotype was seen only a few times. The V and J genes are TRBV7-9 and TRBJ2-7; TRBD2 might be the D (7 bases). Germline-derived CDR1 and CDR2 are SEHNR and FQNEAQ (reference sequence). With 5 bases removed from V and 7 bases from J, the gap between germline ends came to 21 bases. This CDR3 is built from 15 residues. The CDR3 DNA reads TGTGCCAGCAGCCGGGGGGCTAGCGGCCTGGGGGAGCAGTACTTC. It specifies CASSRGASGLGEQYF. Looking up the rest from reference TRBV7-9 and TRBJ2-7 gives the full variable domain: DTGVSQNPRHKITKRGQNVTFRCDPISEHNRLYWYRQTLGQGPEFLTYFQNEAQLEKSRLLSDRFSAERPKGSFSTLEIQRTEQGDSAMYLCASSRGASGLGEQYFGPGTRLTVT.

In this sample, this clonotype turned up many times. This chain connects TRBV7-9 to TRBJ1-1, with D hard to call. The CDR3 has 13 amino acids. V lost 1 base to trimming and J lost 6 bases, with 9 bases between them. Germline-derived CDR1 and CDR2 are SEHNR and FQNEAQ (reference sequence). The CDR3 is CASSLDGRAEAFF. The DNA for the CDR3 is TGTGCCAGCAGCTTAGACGGTAGGGCTGAAGCTTTCTTT.

This clonotype was recorded many times. This chain uses TRBV29-1 with TRBJ2-2, with TRBD2 identical over 14 bases. V lost 7 bases, J lost 8 bases, and 6 bases stayed unmatched. The CDR3 has 14 amino acids. Germline CDR1 reads SQVTM; CDR2 reads ANQGSEA. CDR3: CSAGTSGSGGELFF. In DNA form, the CDR3 reads TGCAGCGCTGGGACTAGCGGGAGCGGTGGGGAGCTGTTTTTT.

This chain joins TRBV7-9 and TRBJ1-2, with 11 bases aligning to TRBD1. The CDR3 extends over 14 amino acids. V shed 4 bases and J 4 bases; nucleotides not matched to a gene: 2. Germline V gives CDR1 SEHNR, CDR2 FQNEAQ (reference sequence). The CDR3 region is CASSWGQGVYGYTF. CDR3 in DNA: TGTGCCAGCAGCTGGGGACAGGGGGTCTATGGCTACACCTTC.

This clonotype was detected many times. The rearrangement uses TRBV30 and TRBJ2-7; D possibly corresponds to TRBD2 (5 bases). CDR3 length: 12 residues. V lost 1 base and J 4 bases, leaving 8 bases between the germline ends. The germline CDR1 and CDR2 sequences are GTSNPN and SVGIG (reference sequence). CDR3 coding DNA: TGTGCCTGGAGTGGGACTTCGTACGAGCAGTACTTC. It codes for CAWSGTSYEQYF.

This clonotype was counted many times. This chain joins TRBV27 and TRBJ1-1, with 9 nucleotides matching TRBD1. V was clipped by 7 bases and J by 7 bases; unmatched bases: 19. Germline V gene data show CDR1 as MNHEY and CDR2 as SMNVEV (reference sequence). The CDR3 runs to 17 residues. The CDR3 nucleotides are TGTGCCAGCAACCCTCGGGGACAGGGAAGGTGGGTGGGTGAAGCTTTCTTT. The encoded protein is CASNPRGQGRWVGEAFF.

There are many counts of this clonotype. The chain couples TRBV9 to TRBJ1-6; 7 bases are shared with TRBD1. The CDR3 runs to 15 residues. Germline-derived CDR1 and CDR2 are SGDLS and YYNGEE. The V and J ends lost 5 bases and 6 bases, in that order; junction bases with no gene match: 8. As DNA, the CDR3 is TGTGCCAGCAGGGGGACAGATAGTTTTAATTCACCCCTCCACTTT. Protein sequence: CASRGTDSFNSPLHF.

The chain is built from TRBV10-3 and TRBJ2-7, with 11 bases that match TRBD2. Germline trimming cut 3 bases from V and 5 bases from J; bases unmatched to any gene: 9. The CDR3 loop spans 16 amino acids. Germline assignment: CDR1 ENHRY and CDR2 SYGVKD. The CDR3 nucleotides are TGTGCCATCAGTGATACTAGCGGGAGAGTCCTAGACGAGCAGTACTTC. This gives the protein CAISDTSGRVLDEQYF.

This clonotype was observed a single time. The J gene is TRBJ2-7, the V gene TRBV10-3; a possible D gene is TRBD2 (7 bases). In germline, CDR1 is ENHRY, CDR2 SYGVKD. The CDR3 has 14 residues. Trimming stripped 10 bases from V and 2 bases from J, with 18 bases between. As DNA, the CDR3 is TGTGCCAGCACCAGAGGGGGGGGCCCCTACGAGCAGTACTTC. Its translation is CASTRGGGPYEQYF.

In this sample, this clonotype turned up many times. The V call is TRBV6-1, the J call TRBJ2-7; perhaps TRBD2 as D (6 bases). Trimming took 7 bases from V and 2 from J, leaving 15 bases between them. This CDR3 contains 14 residues. In germline, CDR1 is MNHNS, CDR2 SASEGT. The CDR3 region has the DNA TGTGCCAGCACAACCGGGACTTCCGCCTACGAGCAGTACTTC. Translating it yields CASTTGTSAYEQYF.

The table lists this clonotype with many counts. Mismatch with germline at one junction end may stem from a read error. The rearrangement uses TRBV7-8 and TRBJ2-4; D possibly corresponds to TRBD1 (5 bases). The CDR3 length is 13 residues. CDR1 is SGHVS, CDR2 FQNEAQ, per germline. The CDR3 sequence is CASSLGLMDIKYF. The CDR3 DNA reads TGTGCCAGCAGCTTAGGTCTAATGGACATTAAGTACTTC.

This clonotype was seen at least ten times. This may stem from a read error, because a much larger clone lies one nucleotide away. This sequence joins TRBV6-1 and TRBJ1-1; no clear D gene. Germline assignment: CDR1 MNHNS and CDR2 SASEGT. V was cut by 2 bases and J by 3 bases, with 13 bases left in between. The CDR3 extends over 15 amino acids. The CDR3 sequence: CASSELKDGYTEAFF. The DNA of the CDR3 is TGTGCCAGCAGTGAACTCAAGGATGGGTACACTGAAGCTTTCTTT.

This clonotype occurred many times. The chain links TRBV6-1 to TRBJ2-5; 8 bases agree with TRBD1. Germline assignment: CDR1 MNHNS and CDR2 SASEGT. V was pared by 7 bases and J by 7 bases, with 5 bases of the junction left unmatched. The CDR3 loop spans 12 amino acids. In nucleotides, the CDR3 is TGTGCCAGCAAAGGACAGGGTAGGACCCAGTACTTC. Translated: CASKGQGRTQYF.

This clonotype was counted ten times or more. The V call is TRBV27, the J call TRBJ1-5, with 8 bases identical to TRBD1. The CDR3 totals 15 residues. Germline V gene sequence: CDR1 MNHEY, CDR2 SMNVEV (reference sequence). Trimming took 6 bases from V and 4 from J; bases not matched to a gene: 8. The CDR3 coding sequence is TGTGCCAGCAGCTCGACAGGGGTTCGGAATCAGCCCCAGCATTTT. It encodes CASSSTGVRNQPQHF.

This clonotype was seen at least ten times. The chain carries TRBV7-3 and TRBJ2-7; D is unresolved. CDR1 is SGHTA and CDR2 is FQGTGA in the germline V gene. This CDR3 has 16 residues. The V end was cut by 1 base, the J end by 4 bases, with 17 bases between. CDR3 in amino acids: CASSLNRAVRSYEQYF. The CDR3 bases are TGTGCCAGCAGCTTAAACCGGGCGGTAAGGTCATACGAGCAGTACTTC.